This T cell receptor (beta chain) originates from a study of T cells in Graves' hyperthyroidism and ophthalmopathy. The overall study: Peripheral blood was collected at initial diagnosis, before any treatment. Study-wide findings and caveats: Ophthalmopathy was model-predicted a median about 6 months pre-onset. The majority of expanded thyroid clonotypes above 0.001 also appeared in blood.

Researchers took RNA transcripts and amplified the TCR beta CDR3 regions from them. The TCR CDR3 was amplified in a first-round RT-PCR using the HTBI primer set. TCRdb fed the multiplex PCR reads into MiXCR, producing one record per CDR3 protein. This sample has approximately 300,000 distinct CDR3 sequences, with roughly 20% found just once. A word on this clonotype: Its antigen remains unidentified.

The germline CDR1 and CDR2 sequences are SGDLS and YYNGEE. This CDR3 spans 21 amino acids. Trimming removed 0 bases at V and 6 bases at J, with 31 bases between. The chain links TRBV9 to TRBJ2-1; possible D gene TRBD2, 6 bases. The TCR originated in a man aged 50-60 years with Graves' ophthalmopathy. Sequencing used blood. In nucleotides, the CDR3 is TGTGCCAGCAGCGTAGGTGAGGGAGGAGGGACGGGAAAGGGATGGGGCAATGAGCAGTTCTTC. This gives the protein CASSVGEGGGTGKGWGNEQFF. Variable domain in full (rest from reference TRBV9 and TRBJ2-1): DSGVTQTPKHLITATGQRVTLRCSPRSGDLSVYWYQQSLDQGLQFLIQYYNGEERAKGNILERFSAQQFPDLHSELNLSSLELGDSALYFCASSVGEGGGTGKGWGNEQFFGPGTRLTVL.